A selection of T cell receptor beta chains follows, all from one sample in a study of beta chain features in type 1 diabetes. Using immunoSEQ multiplex PCR, the repertoire was profiled, and TCRdb retains in-frame clones only, with some absent. The sample has 620,000 or so clones; 15% to 18% are singletons. The sequencing input was naive CD4+ T cells from blood. The receptors stem from a young man in good health. Each CDR3 is given with its conserved first and last residue. The D gene is left open where the match is weak. For some rows the clone size is stated as once, few or many, or as a class when expanded; others skip it.

cdr3_length: 15; v_call: TRBV6-5; clone_size: once; d_call: TRBD1; j_call: TRBJ1-2; cdr3_aa: CASSPDRGWDYGYTF; cdr3_nt: TGTGCCAGCAGTCCCGACAGGGGCTGGGACTATGGCTACACCTTC
cdr3_length: 16; v_call: TRBV7-8; clone_size: .; d_call: TRBD1; j_call: TRBJ2-7; cdr3_aa: CASSLNRDRRSYEQYF; cdr3_nt: TGTGCCAGCAGCTTAAACCGGGACAGACGCTCCTACGAGCAGTACTTC
cdr3_length: 16; v_call: TRBV11-3; clone_size: few; d_call: .; j_call: TRBJ2-3; cdr3_aa: CASSLGLRTDTDTQYF; cdr3_nt: TGTGCCAGCAGCTTAGGCTTGCGGACTGACACAGATACGCAGTATTTT
cdr3_length: 16; v_call: TRBV6-5; clone_size: .; d_call: TRBD1; j_call: TRBJ2-1; cdr3_aa: CASSFTGGRQNNEQFF; cdr3_nt: TGTGCCAGCAGTTTTACAGGGGGCCGCCAAAACAATGAGCAGTTCTTC
cdr3_length: 13; v_call: TRBV5-6; clone_size: few; d_call: .; j_call: TRBJ2-5; cdr3_aa: CASSSNPQETQYF; cdr3_nt: TGTGCCAGCAGCTCGAATCCTCAAGAGACCCAGTACTTC
cdr3_length: 15; v_call: TRBV6-5; clone_size: few; d_call: TRBD1; j_call: TRBJ1-4; cdr3_aa: CASSRQGASNEKLFF; cdr3_nt: TGTGCCAGCAGCAGGCAGGGGGCATCAAACGAAAAACTGTTTTTT
cdr3_length: 14; v_call: TRBV9; clone_size: .; d_call: TRBD2; j_call: TRBJ2-7; cdr3_aa: CASSVIAGGSEQYF; cdr3_nt: TGTGCCAGCAGCGTAATTGCGGGGGGGAGCGAGCAGTACTTC
cdr3_length: 13; v_call: TRBV5-1; clone_size: .; d_call: .; j_call: TRBJ2-7; cdr3_aa: CASMQTGTYEQYF; cdr3_nt: TGCGCCAGCATGCAGACAGGCACCTACGAGCAGTACTTC
cdr3_length: 15; v_call: TRBV7-2; clone_size: .; d_call: .; j_call: TRBJ2-5; cdr3_aa: CASSSERGQNFGGYF; cdr3_nt: TGTGCCAGCAGCTCGGAGCGGGGACAGAACTTTGGGGGGTACTTC
cdr3_length: 15; v_call: TRBV6-1; clone_size: .; d_call: .; j_call: TRBJ1-5; cdr3_aa: CASNNLQASNQPQHF; cdr3_nt: TGTGCCAGCAATAATCTACAGGCCAGCAATCAGCCCCAGCATTTT
cdr3_length: 14; v_call: TRBV6-5; clone_size: few; d_call: .; j_call: TRBJ2-1; cdr3_aa: CASREGFAYNEQFF; cdr3_nt: TGTGCCAGCAGAGAAGGGTTCGCCTACAATGAGCAGTTCTTC
cdr3_length: 14; v_call: TRBV19; clone_size: .; d_call: TRBD2; j_call: TRBJ2-1; cdr3_aa: CASSITLAGIEQFF; cdr3_nt: TGTGCCAGTAGTATCACTCTAGCGGGGATTGAGCAGTTCTTC
cdr3_length: 10; v_call: TRBV20-1; clone_size: .; d_call: .; j_call: TRBJ2-3; cdr3_aa: CSARSNTQYF; cdr3_nt: TGCAGTGCTAGGTCGAATACGCAGTATTTT
cdr3_length: 14; v_call: TRBV7-9; clone_size: few; d_call: TRBD1; j_call: TRBJ1-2; cdr3_aa: CASSDLRQGYGYTF; cdr3_nt: TGTGCCAGCAGCGACTTACGACAGGGCTATGGCTACACCTTC
cdr3_length: 15; v_call: TRBV19; clone_size: many; d_call: .; j_call: TRBJ2-1; cdr3_aa: CASTSRGRRYNEQFF; cdr3_nt: TGTGCCAGTACCAGCCGGGGGAGGAGGTACAATGAGCAGTTCTTC
cdr3_length: 18; v_call: TRBV9; clone_size: few; d_call: .; j_call: TRBJ2-6; cdr3_aa: CASSVSGTVSSGANVLTF; cdr3_nt: TGTGCCAGCAGCGTTTCCGGGACGGTGAGCTCTGGGGCCAACGTCCTGACTTTC
cdr3_length: 13; v_call: TRBV19; clone_size: .; d_call: .; j_call: TRBJ1-1; cdr3_aa: CASSSSTGTEAFF; cdr3_nt: TGTGCCAGTAGTTCGTCTACAGGTACTGAAGCTTTCTTT
cdr3_length: 14; v_call: TRBV27; clone_size: .; d_call: .; j_call: TRBJ2-2; cdr3_aa: CASSSPGATGELFF; cdr3_nt: TGTGCCAGCAGTTCCCCCGGGGCCACCGGGGAGCTGTTTTTT
cdr3_length: 15; v_call: TRBV2; clone_size: few; d_call: TRBD2; j_call: TRBJ2-3; cdr3_aa: CASSRERGRTDTQYF; cdr3_nt: TGTGCCAGCAGTAGGGAGCGGGGTCGCACAGATACGCAGTATTTT
cdr3_length: 14; v_call: TRBV6-5; clone_size: .; d_call: .; j_call: TRBJ2-5; cdr3_aa: CASSYSGIQETQYF; cdr3_nt: TGTGCCAGCAGTTACTCCGGGATACAAGAGACCCAGTACTTC
cdr3_length: 12; v_call: TRBV5-1; clone_size: .; d_call: .; j_call: TRBJ2-7; cdr3_aa: CASSLVTAEQYF; cdr3_nt: TGCGCCAGCAGCTTGGTGACCGCCGAGCAGTACTTC
cdr3_length: 13; v_call: TRBV29-1; clone_size: few; d_call: TRBD1; j_call: TRBJ2-3; cdr3_aa: CSVRTGSADTQYF; cdr3_nt: TGCAGCGTCCGGACAGGGTCCGCAGATACGCAGTATTTT
cdr3_length: 12; v_call: TRBV6-5; clone_size: .; d_call: .; j_call: TRBJ2-7; cdr3_aa: CASSDPSYEQYF; cdr3_nt: TGTGCCAGCAGTGACCCCTCCTACGAGCAGTACTTC
cdr3_length: 17; v_call: TRBV14; clone_size: few; d_call: TRBD1; j_call: TRBJ2-2; cdr3_aa: CASSRDRATLFTGELFF; cdr3_nt: TGTGCCAGCAGCCGAGACAGGGCAACTTTGTTTACCGGGGAGCTGTTTTTT
cdr3_length: 11; v_call: TRBV7-9; clone_size: few; d_call: .; j_call: TRBJ1-6; cdr3_aa: CASSPTGPLHF; cdr3_nt: TGTGCCAGCAGCCCGACAGGACCCCTCCACTTT
cdr3_length: 16; v_call: TRBV5-4; clone_size: .; d_call: TRBD2; j_call: TRBJ2-1; cdr3_aa: CASSILGLGPYNEQFF; cdr3_nt: TGTGCCAGCAGCATCTTGGGACTAGGGCCCTACAATGAGCAGTTCTTC
cdr3_length: 15; v_call: TRBV11-2; clone_size: few; d_call: .; j_call: TRBJ2-3; cdr3_aa: CASSLTQLGTDTQYF; cdr3_nt: TGTGCCAGCAGCTTAACCCAGTTGGGCACAGATACGCAGTATTTT
cdr3_length: 16; v_call: TRBV18; clone_size: few; d_call: TRBD2; j_call: TRBJ2-7; cdr3_aa: CASSLGPGLAAYEQYF; cdr3_nt: TGTGCCAGCTCACTGGGACCGGGACTAGCGGCGTACGAGCAGTACTTC
cdr3_length: 13; v_call: TRBV10-3; clone_size: few; d_call: .; j_call: TRBJ2-7; cdr3_aa: CAVTGHFSYEQYF; cdr3_nt: TGTGCCGTAACGGGACACTTCTCCTACGAGCAGTACTTC
cdr3_length: 16; v_call: TRBV4-1; clone_size: .; d_call: TRBD1; j_call: TRBJ1-4; cdr3_aa: CASSLGTGRRGEKLFF; cdr3_nt: TGCGCCAGCAGCCTGGGGACAGGGAGGAGGGGTGAAAAACTGTTTTTT
cdr3_length: 13; v_call: TRBV7-9; clone_size: .; d_call: .; j_call: TRBJ1-5; cdr3_aa: CASSLDTNQPQHF; cdr3_nt: TGTGCCAGCAGCTTAGACACCAATCAGCCCCAGCATTTT
cdr3_length: 14; v_call: TRBV7-2; clone_size: few; d_call: TRBD1; j_call: TRBJ1-1; cdr3_aa: CASRPDRGLSEAFF; cdr3_nt: TGTGCCAGCAGACCGGACAGGGGGCTGTCTGAAGCTTTCTTT
cdr3_length: 16; v_call: TRBV9; clone_size: .; d_call: TRBD1; j_call: TRBJ1-2; cdr3_aa: CASSVHGTGGGYGYTF; cdr3_nt: TGTGCCAGCAGCGTCCACGGGACAGGGGGCGGCTATGGCTACACCTTC
cdr3_length: 14; v_call: TRBV25-1; clone_size: .; d_call: .; j_call: TRBJ2-7; cdr3_aa: CASSASGTSYEQYF; cdr3_nt: TGTGCCAGCAGTGCCTCCGGGACAAGTTACGAGCAGTACTTC
cdr3_length: 15; v_call: TRBV19; clone_size: few; d_call: TRBD1; j_call: TRBJ1-4; cdr3_aa: CASSYGTAGEEKLFF; cdr3_nt: TGTGCCAGTAGTTACGGGACAGCGGGAGAGGAAAAACTGTTTTTT
cdr3_length: 14; v_call: TRBV9; clone_size: .; d_call: .; j_call: TRBJ2-3; cdr3_aa: CASSVAAASNTQYF; cdr3_nt: TGTGCCAGCAGCGTAGCCGCGGCGTCGAATACGCAGTATTTT
cdr3_length: 15; v_call: TRBV6-5; clone_size: once; d_call: .; j_call: TRBJ2-7; cdr3_aa: CASSYSSRGTYEQYF; cdr3_nt: TGTGCCAGCAGTTACTCGAGCCGGGGCACCTACGAGCAGTACTTC
cdr3_length: 14; v_call: TRBV5-1; clone_size: few; d_call: .; j_call: TRBJ2-6; cdr3_aa: CASSLGAGANVLTF; cdr3_nt: TGCGCCAGCAGCTTGGGGGCTGGGGCCAACGTCCTGACTTTC
cdr3_length: 15; v_call: TRBV7-9; clone_size: .; d_call: .; j_call: TRBJ2-5; cdr3_aa: CASSPRIRAEETQYF; cdr3_nt: TGTGCCAGCAGCCCCCGAATCCGGGCCGAAGAGACCCAGTACTTC
cdr3_length: 15; v_call: TRBV19; clone_size: .; d_call: .; j_call: TRBJ2-6; cdr3_aa: CASSIFGSGANVLTF; cdr3_nt: TGTGCCAGTAGTATCTTCGGCTCTGGGGCCAACGTCCTGACTTTC
cdr3_length: 13; v_call: TRBV7-9; clone_size: .; d_call: .; j_call: TRBJ1-4; cdr3_aa: CASSLAGSEKLFF; cdr3_nt: TGTGCCAGCAGCTTAGCAGGTAGTGAAAAACTGTTTTTT
cdr3_length: 14; v_call: TRBV18; clone_size: few; d_call: .; j_call: TRBJ1-4; cdr3_aa: CASSPTRRGEKLFF; cdr3_nt: TGTGCCAGCTCTCCTACCAGGCGGGGTGAAAAACTGTTTTTT
cdr3_length: 16; v_call: TRBV7-2; clone_size: .; d_call: .; j_call: TRBJ2-5; cdr3_aa: CASSLWRRTQGETQYF; cdr3_nt: TGTGCCAGCAGCTTATGGCGGCGGACCCAGGGGGAGACCCAGTACTTC
cdr3_length: 15; v_call: TRBV7-2; clone_size: .; d_call: TRBD2; j_call: TRBJ2-1; cdr3_aa: CASSLKASGGNEQFF; cdr3_nt: TGTGCCAGCAGCTTAAAGGCTAGCGGGGGGAATGAGCAGTTCTTC
cdr3_length: 16; v_call: TRBV18; clone_size: .; d_call: .; j_call: TRBJ1-3; cdr3_aa: CASSPLAGDSGNTIYF; cdr3_nt: TGTGCCAGCTCACCACTGGCAGGAGACTCTGGAAACACCATATATTTT
cdr3_length: 15; v_call: TRBV30; clone_size: .; d_call: .; j_call: TRBJ1-4; cdr3_aa: CAWRYKGWGNEKLFF; cdr3_nt: TGTGCCTGGAGATACAAGGGTTGGGGTAATGAAAAACTGTTTTTT
cdr3_length: 16; v_call: TRBV25-1; clone_size: .; d_call: .; j_call: TRBJ2-3; cdr3_aa: CASSESLAASTDTQYF; cdr3_nt: TGTGCCAGCAGTGAATCCCTAGCCGCTAGCACAGATACGCAGTATTTT
cdr3_length: 12; v_call: TRBV2; clone_size: few; d_call: .; j_call: TRBJ2-5; cdr3_aa: CASSVGEGTQYF; cdr3_nt: TGTGCCAGCAGTGTTGGGGAAGGGACCCAGTACTTC
cdr3_length: 18; v_call: TRBV5-4; clone_size: .; d_call: TRBD2; j_call: TRBJ2-3; cdr3_aa: CASSSGLAGGARTDTQYF; cdr3_nt: TGTGCCAGCAGCTCGGGACTAGCGGGGGGTGCTAGGACAGATACGCAGTATTTT
cdr3_length: 16; v_call: TRBV5-1; clone_size: few; d_call: .; j_call: TRBJ2-5; cdr3_aa: CASSLGPAGGQETQYF; cdr3_nt: TGCGCCAGCAGCTTGGGGCCGGCGGGCGGACAAGAGACCCAGTACTTC
cdr3_length: 17; v_call: TRBV7-6; clone_size: few; d_call: .; j_call: TRBJ1-2; cdr3_aa: CASSLRYAKKAMGGYTF; cdr3_nt: TGTGCCAGCAGCTTACGGTATGCCAAGAAGGCCATGGGTGGCTACACCTTC
cdr3_length: 15; v_call: TRBV18; clone_size: few; d_call: TRBD1; j_call: TRBJ2-7; cdr3_aa: CASSPPGQGKYEQYF; cdr3_nt: TGTGCCAGCTCACCACCGGGACAGGGGAAATACGAGCAGTACTTC
cdr3_length: 13; v_call: TRBV7-2; clone_size: few; d_call: .; j_call: TRBJ1-2; cdr3_aa: CASSLASFYGYTF; cdr3_nt: TGTGCCAGCAGCTTAGCCTCCTTCTATGGCTACACCTTC
cdr3_length: 14; v_call: TRBV7-2; clone_size: few; d_call: .; j_call: TRBJ1-1; cdr3_aa: CASSLFAGNTEAFF; cdr3_nt: TGTGCCAGCAGCTTGTTTGCTGGGAACACTGAAGCTTTCTTT
cdr3_length: 14; v_call: TRBV19; clone_size: few; d_call: .; j_call: TRBJ2-2; cdr3_aa: CASSTKGGAGELFF; cdr3_nt: TGTGCCAGTAGTACTAAGGGTGGGGCCGGGGAGCTGTTTTTT
cdr3_length: 15; v_call: TRBV7-2; clone_size: .; d_call: TRBD1; j_call: TRBJ1-4; cdr3_aa: CASSFSGTGLEKLFF; cdr3_nt: TGTGCCAGCAGCTTTAGCGGGACAGGGCTGGAAAAACTGTTTTTT
cdr3_length: 15; v_call: TRBV18; clone_size: .; d_call: .; j_call: TRBJ2-7; cdr3_aa: CASSRGSRLPYEQYF; cdr3_nt: TGTGCCAGCTCACGGGGGTCGAGGTTACCCTACGAGCAGTACTTC
cdr3_length: 16; v_call: TRBV9; clone_size: few; d_call: .; j_call: TRBJ2-3; cdr3_aa: CASSVGPGGGTDTQYF; cdr3_nt: TGTGCCAGCAGCGTAGGCCCAGGAGGGGGGACAGATACGCAGTATTTT